This T cell receptor (beta chain) was found in a study of cytomegalovirus exposure and HLA in healthy donors. Some clones are missing from TCRdb's copy, which holds only in-frame ones; the method was immunoSEQ multiplex PCR. The sample contains tens of thousands of clones, approximately 94% of which appear only once. CDR1 SGHTA and CDR2 FQGTGA come from the germline V gene. The CDR3 totals 15 residues. Trimming pared 5 bases from V and 3 bases from J, leaving 14 bases between. The donors were members of the approximately 110-subject validation cohort (separate from the approximately 730-subject first cohort).

The clonotype comes from a man aged 18 to 30 in good health and CMV-seropositive. Sequencing was carried out using PBMCs. The V call is TRBV7-3, the J call TRBJ2-1; D possibly corresponds to TRBD2 (5 bases). CDR3 amino acids: CASSPGEFFYNEQFF. The CDR3, as DNA: TGTGCCAGCAGCCCCGGGGAGTTCTTCTACAATGAGCAGTTCTTC.